These T cell receptor beta chains were read from a single sample in a study of a mutant IDH1 vaccine in newly diagnosed glioma. These receptors lack a known antigen. This table comes from immunoSEQ multiplex PCR, and its TCRdb copy is limited to in-frame clones, with some not included. This sample has over 30,000 clones, with around 87% found just once. Sequenced here: PBMCs, sampled from a glioma patient whose treatment included an IDH1 peptide vaccine. These receptors were taken from a woman aged 30 to 39 with glioma. Each CDR3 is given with its conserved first and last residue. The order of the fields is D gene, J gene, CDR3 length, V gene, clone size, CDR3 protein, CDR3 DNA. D genes are given only for firm matches. Size tells how often a clone was seen (once, few, many) or the class of an expanded clone, and some rows leave it out.

D gene: NA; J gene: TRBJ1-1; CDR3 length: 13; V gene: TRBV6-5; clone size: NA; CDR3 protein: CASSPDSNTEAFF; CDR3 DNA: TGTGCCAGCAGTCCGGACAGCAACACTGAAGCTTTCTTT
D gene: NA; J gene: TRBJ2-2; CDR3 length: 14; V gene: TRBV10-3; clone size: NA; CDR3 protein: CASRTGRSTGELFF; CDR3 DNA: TGTGCCAGCCGCACAGGGAGGAGCACCGGGGAGCTGTTTTTT
D gene: TRBD1; J gene: TRBJ1-2; CDR3 length: 15; V gene: TRBV7-9; clone size: NA; CDR3 protein: CASSLPNQGVGGYTF; CDR3 DNA: TGTGCCAGCAGTCTACCAAATCAGGGGGTTGGAGGCTACACCTTC
D gene: NA; J gene: TRBJ1-4; CDR3 length: 12; V gene: TRBV5-4; clone size: NA; CDR3 protein: CASSLGSGKLFF; CDR3 DNA: TGTGCCAGCAGCTTGGGATCGGGAAAACTGTTTTTT
D gene: TRBD1; J gene: TRBJ2-7; CDR3 length: 15; V gene: TRBV10-3; clone size: NA; CDR3 protein: CAISQQGAGSYEQYF; CDR3 DNA: TGTGCCATCAGCCAGCAGGGGGCGGGTTCCTACGAGCAGTACTTC
D gene: TRBD2; J gene: TRBJ2-5; CDR3 length: 15; V gene: TRBV2; clone size: NA; CDR3 protein: CASSEPSGGRETQYF; CDR3 DNA: TGTGCCAGCAGTGAACCTAGCGGGGGACGAGAGACCCAGTACTTC
D gene: NA; J gene: TRBJ1-1; CDR3 length: 11; V gene: TRBV19; clone size: NA; CDR3 protein: CASIGGTEAFF; CDR3 DNA: TGTGCCAGTATAGGGGGCACTGAAGCTTTCTTT
D gene: NA; J gene: TRBJ2-1; CDR3 length: 14; V gene: TRBV2; clone size: NA; CDR3 protein: CASKLDYRGDEQFF; CDR3 DNA: TGTGCCAGCAAGCTTGACTACCGGGGCGATGAGCAGTTCTTC
D gene: NA; J gene: TRBJ2-7; CDR3 length: 16; V gene: TRBV4-3; clone size: NA; CDR3 protein: CASSQDSAPSSYEQYF; CDR3 DNA: TGCGCCAGCAGCCAGGACTCGGCCCCTAGCTCCTACGAGCAGTACTTC
D gene: NA; J gene: TRBJ2-7; CDR3 length: 14; V gene: TRBV6-5; clone size: NA; CDR3 protein: CASSADGHPGEQYF; CDR3 DNA: TGTGCCAGCAGTGCCGACGGCCATCCCGGCGAGCAGTACTTC
D gene: NA; J gene: TRBJ2-7; CDR3 length: 17; V gene: TRBV21-1; clone size: medium-sized; CDR3 protein: CASSNPRTVTNTYEQYF; CDR3 DNA: TGTGCCAGCAGCAATCCCCGGACGGTCACCAATACCTACGAGCAGTACTTC
D gene: NA; J gene: TRBJ1-5; CDR3 length: 13; V gene: TRBV5-5; clone size: NA; CDR3 protein: CASSLEGYQPQHF; CDR3 DNA: TGTGCCAGCAGCTTGGAGGGTTATCAGCCCCAGCATTTT
D gene: NA; J gene: TRBJ2-7; CDR3 length: 15; V gene: TRBV5-1; clone size: NA; CDR3 protein: CASSLGRGSSYEQYF; CDR3 DNA: TGCGCCAGCAGCTTGGGGCGGGGCAGCTCCTACGAGCAGTACTTC
D gene: NA; J gene: TRBJ2-3; CDR3 length: 16; V gene: TRBV4-3; clone size: NA; CDR3 protein: CASSKRATTSTDTQYF; CDR3 DNA: TGCGCCAGCAGCAAAAGAGCTACCACTAGCACAGATACGCAGTATTTT
D gene: NA; J gene: TRBJ2-3; CDR3 length: 14; V gene: TRBV6-5; clone size: NA; CDR3 protein: CASSYAGSTDTQYF; CDR3 DNA: TGTGCCAGCAGTTACGCCGGAAGCACAGATACGCAGTATTTT
D gene: NA; J gene: TRBJ2-4; CDR3 length: 14; V gene: TRBV29-1; clone size: NA; CDR3 protein: CSVEGAGAKNIQYF; CDR3 DNA: TGCAGCGTTGAGGGGGCTGGAGCCAAAAACATTCAGTACTTC
D gene: TRBD2; J gene: TRBJ2-7; CDR3 length: 15; V gene: TRBV5-1; clone size: NA; CDR3 protein: CASSTHGSGLYEQYF; CDR3 DNA: TGCGCCAGCAGCACGCACGGTAGCGGGTTGTACGAGCAGTACTTC
D gene: NA; J gene: TRBJ2-1; CDR3 length: 15; V gene: TRBV4-3; clone size: NA; CDR3 protein: CASSQGTNSYNEQFF; CDR3 DNA: TGCGCCAGCAGCCAAGGGACAAACTCCTACAATGAGCAGTTCTTC
D gene: NA; J gene: TRBJ2-7; CDR3 length: 12; V gene: TRBV6-1; clone size: NA; CDR3 protein: CASSRDPYEQYF; CDR3 DNA: TGTGCCAGCAGTAGGGACCCCTACGAGCAGTACTTC
D gene: TRBD1; J gene: TRBJ2-7; CDR3 length: 16; V gene: TRBV4-1; clone size: NA; CDR3 protein: CASSPLQGTSSYEQYF; CDR3 DNA: TGCGCCAGCAGCCCTTTACAGGGGACAAGCTCCTACGAGCAGTACTTC
D gene: NA; J gene: TRBJ1-2; CDR3 length: 14; V gene: TRBV6-6; clone size: NA; CDR3 protein: CASSYGGSNYGYTF; CDR3 DNA: TGTGCCAGCAGTTACGGAGGGTCTAACTATGGCTACACCTTC
D gene: NA; J gene: TRBJ2-3; CDR3 length: 15; V gene: TRBV5-6; clone size: NA; CDR3 protein: CASSPGRSSTDTQYF; CDR3 DNA: TGTGCCAGCAGCCCCGGACGGTCTAGCACAGATACGCAGTATTTT
D gene: NA; J gene: TRBJ2-3; CDR3 length: 14; V gene: TRBV30; clone size: NA; CDR3 protein: CAWSRGGSTDTQYF; CDR3 DNA: TGTGCCTGGAGTAGGGGGGGGTCCACAGATACGCAGTATTTT
D gene: TRBD1; J gene: TRBJ2-2; CDR3 length: 17; V gene: TRBV10-3; clone size: NA; CDR3 protein: CAISESSGGSNTGELFF; CDR3 DNA: TGTGCCATCAGTGAGTCTTCAGGGGGCTCGAACACCGGGGAGCTGTTTTTT
D gene: TRBD1; J gene: TRBJ1-2; CDR3 length: 14; V gene: TRBV29-1; clone size: NA; CDR3 protein: CSVEDGQGNYGYTF; CDR3 DNA: TGCAGCGTTGAAGACGGACAGGGCAACTATGGCTACACCTTC
D gene: NA; J gene: TRBJ2-3; CDR3 length: 11; V gene: TRBV20-1; clone size: once; CDR3 protein: CSASPTDTQYF; CDR3 DNA: TGCAGTGCTAGTCCCACAGATACGCAGTATTTT
D gene: NA; J gene: TRBJ1-2; CDR3 length: 12; V gene: TRBV1; clone size: once; CDR3 protein: CTSSQDRGGYTF; CDR3 DNA: TGCACCAGCAGCCAAGATCGGGGGGGCTACACCTTC
D gene: NA; J gene: TRBJ1-1; CDR3 length: 14; V gene: TRBV30; clone size: NA; CDR3 protein: CAWSSWTPNTEAFF; CDR3 DNA: TGTGCCTGGAGTAGTTGGACGCCGAACACTGAAGCTTTCTTT
D gene: NA; J gene: TRBJ2-7; CDR3 length: 14; V gene: TRBV4-3; clone size: NA; CDR3 protein: CASSQDWTAGEQYF; CDR3 DNA: TGCGCCAGCAGCCAAGATTGGACAGCGGGTGAGCAGTACTTC
D gene: NA; J gene: TRBJ1-5; CDR3 length: 12; V gene: TRBV19; clone size: NA; CDR3 protein: CASRGSNQPQHF; CDR3 DNA: TGTGCCAGTAGGGGCAGTAATCAGCCCCAGCATTTT
D gene: TRBD1; J gene: TRBJ1-5; CDR3 length: 16; V gene: TRBV4-1; clone size: NA; CDR3 protein: CASSQVGQGDNQPQHF; CDR3 DNA: TGCGCCAGCAGCCAAGTTGGACAGGGAGACAATCAGCCCCAGCATTTT
D gene: NA; J gene: TRBJ1-2; CDR3 length: 12; V gene: TRBV9; clone size: NA; CDR3 protein: CASTDGNYGYTF; CDR3 DNA: TGTGCCAGCACGGACGGGAACTATGGCTACACCTTC
D gene: NA; J gene: TRBJ1-2; CDR3 length: 13; V gene: TRBV30; clone size: once; CDR3 protein: CAWSPENNYGYTF; CDR3 DNA: TGTGCCTGGAGTCCTGAGAATAACTATGGCTACACCTTC
D gene: NA; J gene: TRBJ1-5; CDR3 length: 12; V gene: TRBV30; clone size: few; CDR3 protein: CAWNRDNQPQHF; CDR3 DNA: TGTGCCTGGAATCGGGACAATCAGCCCCAGCATTTT
D gene: NA; J gene: TRBJ1-5; CDR3 length: 13; V gene: TRBV5-1; clone size: NA; CDR3 protein: CASSLGPYQPQHF; CDR3 DNA: TGCGCCAGCAGCTTAGGTCCCTATCAGCCCCAGCATTTT
D gene: NA; J gene: TRBJ1-5; CDR3 length: 14; V gene: TRBV10-3; clone size: NA; CDR3 protein: CAISEGAEWVPQHF; CDR3 DNA: TGTGCCATCAGTGAGGGGGCGGAGTGGGTACCCCAGCATTTT
D gene: TRBD1; J gene: TRBJ2-2; CDR3 length: 17; V gene: TRBV4-1; clone size: NA; CDR3 protein: CASSQGPGTGRPGELFF; CDR3 DNA: TGCGCCAGCAGCCAAGGCCCCGGGACAGGGAGGCCCGGGGAGCTGTTTTTT
D gene: NA; J gene: TRBJ1-2; CDR3 length: 20; V gene: TRBV4-1; clone size: few; CDR3 protein: CASSQKGGRELSPKDYGYTF; CDR3 DNA: TGCGCCAGCAGCCAGAAGGGTGGGCGGGAGCTTTCTCCAAAGGACTATGGCTACACCTTC
D gene: NA; J gene: TRBJ2-2; CDR3 length: 16; V gene: TRBV4-1; clone size: few; CDR3 protein: CASSQDDGGYTGELFF; CDR3 DNA: TGCGCCAGCAGCCAAGACGACGGGGGATACACCGGGGAGCTGTTTTTT
D gene: NA; J gene: TRBJ2-7; CDR3 length: 16; V gene: TRBV7-9; clone size: NA; CDR3 protein: CASSRLRQSAGYEQYF; CDR3 DNA: TGTGCCAGCAGCCGACTCAGACAGTCGGCAGGGTACGAGCAGTACTTC
D gene: NA; J gene: TRBJ2-4; CDR3 length: 13; V gene: TRBV6-5; clone size: NA; CDR3 protein: CATEVQGGNIQYF; CDR3 DNA: TGTGCCACCGAGGTACAGGGCGGTAACATTCAGTACTTC
D gene: NA; J gene: TRBJ1-5; CDR3 length: 12; V gene: TRBV29-1; clone size: NA; CDR3 protein: CSVGEGVEPQHF; CDR3 DNA: TGCAGCGTTGGAGAGGGGGTCGAGCCCCAGCATTTT
D gene: TRBD1; J gene: TRBJ1-2; CDR3 length: 15; V gene: TRBV6-1; clone size: NA; CDR3 protein: CASSEGQGSNYGYTF; CDR3 DNA: TGTGCCAGCAGTGAAGGACAGGGTTCTAACTATGGCTACACCTTC
D gene: NA; J gene: TRBJ1-5; CDR3 length: 14; V gene: TRBV18; clone size: NA; CDR3 protein: CASSPGRVDQPQHF; CDR3 DNA: TGTGCCAGCTCACCAGGCAGGGTCGATCAGCCCCAGCATTTT
D gene: NA; J gene: TRBJ2-7; CDR3 length: 16; V gene: TRBV2; clone size: once; CDR3 protein: CASSLLRDHNYYEQYF; CDR3 DNA: TGTGCCAGCAGTCTCCTCCGGGACCACAATTACTACGAGCAGTACTTC
D gene: NA; J gene: TRBJ1-1; CDR3 length: 15; V gene: TRBV4-1; clone size: NA; CDR3 protein: CASSQGSSGNTEAFF; CDR3 DNA: TGCGCCAGCAGCCAAGGCTCGAGTGGGAACACTGAAGCTTTCTTT
D gene: NA; J gene: TRBJ2-7; CDR3 length: 11; V gene: TRBV29-1; clone size: NA; CDR3 protein: CSARGGYEQYF; CDR3 DNA: TGCAGCGCCCGAGGGGGTTACGAGCAGTACTTC
D gene: NA; J gene: TRBJ1-2; CDR3 length: 13; V gene: TRBV29-1; clone size: NA; CDR3 protein: CSAGRGTAPLSTF; CDR3 DNA: TGCAGCGCTGGGCGCGGGACTGCCCCTCTATCCACCTTC
D gene: NA; J gene: TRBJ1-6; CDR3 length: 16; V gene: TRBV27; clone size: NA; CDR3 protein: CASSLSWGAYNSPLHF; CDR3 DNA: TGTGCCAGCAGTTTATCGTGGGGAGCCTATAATTCACCCCTCCACTTT
D gene: TRBD1; J gene: TRBJ2-5; CDR3 length: 14; V gene: TRBV27; clone size: NA; CDR3 protein: CASSLRGPQETQYF; CDR3 DNA: TGTGCCAGCTCATTAAGGGGGCCTCAAGAGACCCAGTACTTC
D gene: NA; J gene: TRBJ1-1; CDR3 length: 14; V gene: TRBV7-2; clone size: NA; CDR3 protein: CASRTQTKNTEAFF; CDR3 DNA: TGTGCCAGCAGGACCCAGACGAAGAACACTGAAGCTTTCTTT
D gene: NA; J gene: TRBJ2-5; CDR3 length: 14; V gene: TRBV19; clone size: NA; CDR3 protein: CASSIKAGRETQYF; CDR3 DNA: TGTGCCAGTAGTATCAAGGCAGGGAGAGAGACCCAGTACTTC
D gene: NA; J gene: TRBJ2-3; CDR3 length: 10; V gene: TRBV29-1; clone size: NA; CDR3 protein: CSVVQHTQYF; CDR3 DNA: TGCAGCGTTGTGCAGCATACGCAGTATTTT
D gene: NA; J gene: TRBJ2-7; CDR3 length: 14; V gene: TRBV7-9; clone size: NA; CDR3 protein: CASSPWGASYEQYF; CDR3 DNA: TGTGCCAGCAGCCCGTGGGGGGCTAGCTACGAGCAGTACTTC